A single sample gave rise to the 2 T cell receptor beta chains below, sequenced in a study of shared clonotypes between healthy human individuals. Some clones are missing from TCRdb's copy, which holds only in-frame ones; the method was immunoSEQ multiplex PCR. There are about 870,000 clones in the sample; approximately 92% occur only once, and less than 25% lies in the top ten. It was CD45RO-negative cells, positively selected for CCR7, that made up naive CD8 cells, with terminally differentiated effector memory CD45RA+ cells excluded. The sequenced sample consisted of naive CD8+ T cells sorted from blood. The receptors stem from a young man in good health.

This chain joins TRBV28 and TRBJ1-2; tentative D call: TRBD1 (6 bases). The V and J ends lost 3 bases and 0 bases respectively, with 17 bases between them. The CDR3 loop spans 17 amino acids. Germline V gene sequence: CDR1 MDHEN, CDR2 SYDVKM. The CDR3: CASSFSPWRGANYGYTF. Here the CDR3 DNA reads TGTGCCAGCAGTTTCTCCCCCTGGAGGGGGGCTAACTATGGCTACACCTTC.

A remark on this clone: This CDR3 is also generated by other DNA sequences in the sample. V usage is TRBV9 and J usage is TRBJ2-5, with no clear D. This CDR3 has 14 residues. V lost 0 bases and J 1 base, leaving 7 bases between the germline ends. Germline V gene data show CDR1 as SGDLS and CDR2 as YYNGEE. The CDR3 nucleotides are TGTGCCAGCAGCGTAGAAGGAGCCCAAGAGACCCAGTACTTC. Translated: CASSVEGAQETQYF.